The clone carrying this T cell receptor beta chain was observed a single time. The CDR3 has 14 amino acids. Deletions cut 2 bases from V and 5 bases from J, with 9 bases between. Germline CDR1 is LNHDA and CDR2 is SQIVND (reference sequence). This entry is derived from a study of cytomegalovirus exposure and HLA in healthy donors. The primer mix had 60 Vbeta and 13 Jbeta primers. The table came from immunoSEQ multiplex PCR; TCRdb's copy has only in-frame clones and leaves some out. The sample records about 110,000 clones, 65% to 85% being singletons. The chain combines TRBV19 with TRBJ1-4; unclear D gene. Sample: PBMCs. The TCR comes from a man in his fifties in good health and CMV-seronegative. CDR3 DNA sequence: TGTGCCAGTAGTATACCACAGTTCAATGAAAAACTGTTTTTT. This translates into CASSIPQFNEKLFF.